The subject of this entry is one TCR beta chain. The target antigen is unknown. The data are from a study of T-cell memory formation after mild COVID-19. It was 5'RACE with constant-segment primers that produced the TCR alpha and TCR beta cDNA libraries, which carried sample barcodes and UMIs. TCRdb processed the 5' RACE reads anew with MiXCR; each CDR3 protein has one entry. The table lists fewer than 650,000 distinct CDR3 sequences, roughly 20% of them singletons. Study-wide results and limits: Clones from the second wave (peaking day 37) had unconfirmed SARS-CoV-2 specificity.

CDR1 and CDR2 from the germline V gene are MNHEY and SVGEGT. Trimming cost V 6 bases and J 6 bases; bases outside gene matches: 10. This CDR3 is built from 14 residues. This receptor was identified in an adult woman who had mild COVID-19 (a few samples of this study predate the infection). Cell type and time point are not known. This chain joins TRBV6-2 or TRBV6-3 and TRBJ2-7; 8 nucleotides agree with TRBD1. The sequencing sample was made of PBMCs or a T cell subset sorted from them (not recorded which). The CDR3 sequence: CASRKTGDRLEQYF. The CDR3 DNA sequence: TGTGCCAGCAGAAAGACAGGGGATCGCCTCGAGCAGTACTTC.